This TCR beta chain originates from a study of T cells in Graves' hyperthyroidism and ophthalmopathy. Points from the study as a whole: Most thyroid-expanded clonotypes above 0.001 were also found in blood.

This clonotype was seen at least ten times. Its antigen is not known. The CDR3 has 17 residues. Germline CDR1 and CDR2: LGHDT and YNNKEL (reference sequence). With 3 bases removed from V and 2 bases from J, the gap between germline ends came to 19 bases. TCR beta CDR3 region amplification was performed from RNA transcripts. The HTBI set primed first-round TCR CDR3 RT-PCR. TCRdb called the multiplex PCR reads again in MiXCR, with one record for every CDR3 protein. The data contain more than 300,000 distinct CDR3 sequences, roughly 17% of them singletons. V is TRBV3-1 and J is TRBJ1-2; no definite D call. The sequenced sample was blood. This clonotype was sampled from a woman aged 25 to 39 with Graves' hyperthyroidism that later progressed to Graves' ophthalmopathy. The CDR3: CASSQDLFGGINYGYTF. The CDR3 DNA follows: TGTGCCAGCAGCCAGGACCTTTTTGGAGGGATAAACTATGGCTACACCTTC.